The 7 T cell receptor beta chains below all came from one sample that was sequenced in a study of cytomegalovirus exposure and HLA in healthy donors. Sequenced by immunoSEQ multiplex PCR; TCRdb stores in-frame clones only, minus some. There are fewer than 85,000 clones in the sample; around 90% occur only once, and about 4.1% lies in the top ten. The sequenced sample was PBMCs. These receptors were taken from a woman aged 18-29 years in good health and CMV-seropositive.

The chain employs TRBV5-6 and TRBJ2-1; 12 bases are a match to TRBD2. After removal of 3 bases from V and 6 bases from J, the junction contained 7 bases not matched to a gene. From germline, CDR1 is SGHDT and CDR2 YYEEEE. The CDR3 covers 16 residues. The CDR3 DNA is TGTGCCAGCAGCTACCGGACTAGCGGGATTAGCAATGAGCAGTTCTTC. Its protein product is CASSYRTSGISNEQFF.

A single count supports this clone. This chain links TRBV7-8 with TRBJ1-3; TRBD1 agrees at 9 bases. V lost 2 bases and J lost 3; bases outside the gene matches: 14. The CDR3 loop spans 19 amino acids. The germline V gene has CDR1 SGHVS and CDR2 FQNEAQ. CDR3 amino acids: CASSLIHSGQGTFGNTIYF. For the CDR3, the DNA is TGTGCCAGCAGCTTAATCCACTCCGGACAGGGGACATTTGGAAACACCATATATTTT.

This chain uses TRBV6-5 with TRBJ2-3; 10 bases agree with TRBD2. This CDR3 region has 15 residues. Germline V gene sequence: CDR1 MNHEY, CDR2 SVGAGI. The V and J ends lost 6 bases and 1 base, in that order; junction bases with no gene match: 4. CDR3 amino acids: CASSRGLAGTDTQYF. DNA for the CDR3: TGTGCCAGCAGCCGTGGACTAGCGGGCACAGATACGCAGTATTTT.

The chain uses TRBV7-9 and TRBJ1-1; 7 bases line up with TRBD1. The CDR3 contains 15 residues. V trimming: 5 bases; J trimming: 5 bases; junction bases outside the gene matches: 11. Germline loops: CDR1 SEHNR, CDR2 FQNEAQ (reference sequence). CDR3: CASSTQQGFMTEAFF. The CDR3 region has the DNA TGTGCCAGCAGCACCCAACAGGGGTTTATGACTGAAGCTTTCTTT.

V and J are TRBV5-8 and TRBJ2-5; tentative D call: TRBD2 (5 bases). The CDR3 length is 15 residues. Trimming took off 4 bases at V and 5 bases at J, with 18 bases between the two ends. Germline V CDR1 and CDR2: SGHTS, YDEGEE. CDR3 amino acids: CASSPGFGLQETQYF. The DNA of the CDR3 is TGTGCCAGCAGCCCCGGGTTCGGACTCCAGGAGACCCAGTACTTC.

CDR3 DNA: TGTGCCAGCAGCCCGAGACTAGCGGTCAATGAGCAGTTCTTC. Protein product: CASSPRLAVNEQFF. The gene calls are TRBV11-2 and TRBJ2-1; 9 bases agree with TRBD2. The length of the CDR3 is 14 residues. Germline V gene lookup returns CDR1 SGHAT and CDR2 FQNNGV. The V segment lost 5 bases and the J segment 6 bases; nucleotides outside the gene matches: 5.

The V call is TRBV6-1, the J call TRBJ2-1, with D possibly being TRBD2 (5 bases). CDR3 length equals 13 residues. Germline V gene sequence: CDR1 MNHNS, CDR2 SASEGT. With 4 bases removed from V and 3 bases from J, the gap between germline ends came to 7 bases. This CDR3 is CASSGSGYNEQFF. The CDR3 DNA reads TGTGCCAGCAGTGGGAGCGGCTACAATGAGCAGTTCTTC.